The clone carrying this T cell receptor (beta chain) was observed once. The germline V and J ends were trimmed by 0 bases and 4 bases, with 19 bases remaining between them. This CDR3 has 17 amino acids. Germline loops: CDR1 MGHRA, CDR2 YSYEKL. The assay was immunoSEQ multiplex PCR, and TCRdb's table has in-frame clones only and misses some. Found here are some 140,000 clones, approximately 93% of them singletons; the top ten hold approximately 6.1%. This record comes from a study of control samples from healthy donors and cancer patients. The chain couples TRBV4-1 to TRBJ2-7; D may be TRBD2 (7 bases). The specimen was blood. The sequence was obtained from a man aged 35-49 years in good health. The CDR3 is CASSQDSEGGGQYEQYF. The CDR3, as DNA: TGCGCCAGCAGCCAAGATTCAGAGGGGGGGGGCCAATACGAGCAGTACTTC.